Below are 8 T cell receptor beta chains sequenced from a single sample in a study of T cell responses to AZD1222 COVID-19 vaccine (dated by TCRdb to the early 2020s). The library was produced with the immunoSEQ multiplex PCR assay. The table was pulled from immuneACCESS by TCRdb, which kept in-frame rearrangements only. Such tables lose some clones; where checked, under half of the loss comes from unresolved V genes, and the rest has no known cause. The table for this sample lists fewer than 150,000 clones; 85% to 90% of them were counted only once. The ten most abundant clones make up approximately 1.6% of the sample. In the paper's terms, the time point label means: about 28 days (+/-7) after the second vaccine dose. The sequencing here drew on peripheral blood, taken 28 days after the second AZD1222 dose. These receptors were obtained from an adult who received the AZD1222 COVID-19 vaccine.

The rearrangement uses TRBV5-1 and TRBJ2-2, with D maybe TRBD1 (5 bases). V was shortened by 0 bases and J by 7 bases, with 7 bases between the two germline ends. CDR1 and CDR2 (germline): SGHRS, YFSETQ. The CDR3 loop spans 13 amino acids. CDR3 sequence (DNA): TGCGCCAGCAGCTTGGAAGGGGTCGGGGAGCTGTTTTTT. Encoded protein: CASSLEGVGELFF. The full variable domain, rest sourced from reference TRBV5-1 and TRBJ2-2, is KAGVTQTPRYLIKTRGQQVTLSCSPISGHRSVSWYQQTPGQGLQFLFEYFSETQRNKGNFPGRFSGRQFSNSRSEMNVSTLELGDSALYLCASSLEGVGELFFGEGSRLTVL.

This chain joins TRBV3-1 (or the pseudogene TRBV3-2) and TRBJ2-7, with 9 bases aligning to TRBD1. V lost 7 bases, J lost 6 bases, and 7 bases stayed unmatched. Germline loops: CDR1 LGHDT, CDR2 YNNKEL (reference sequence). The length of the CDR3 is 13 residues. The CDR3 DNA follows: TGTGCCAGCACCTTGGGACAGGGAGGCGAGCAGTACTTC. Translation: CASTLGQGGEQYF.

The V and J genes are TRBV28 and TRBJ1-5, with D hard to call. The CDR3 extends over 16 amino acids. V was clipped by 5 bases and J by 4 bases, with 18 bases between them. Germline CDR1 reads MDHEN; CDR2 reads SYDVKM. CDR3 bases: TGTGCCAGCAGTACCAGTGGAGGGCTAGGGAATCAGCCCCAGCATTTT. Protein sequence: CASSTSGGLGNQPQHF.

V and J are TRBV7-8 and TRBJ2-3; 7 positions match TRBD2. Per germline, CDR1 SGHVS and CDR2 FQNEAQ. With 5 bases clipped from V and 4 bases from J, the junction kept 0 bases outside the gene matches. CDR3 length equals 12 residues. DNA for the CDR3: TGTGCCAGCAGCCGGGGGGCAGATACGCAGTATTTT. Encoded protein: CASSRGADTQYF.

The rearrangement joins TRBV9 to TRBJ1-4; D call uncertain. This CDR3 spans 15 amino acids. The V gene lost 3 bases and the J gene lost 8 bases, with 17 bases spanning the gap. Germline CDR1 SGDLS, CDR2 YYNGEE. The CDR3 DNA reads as TGTGCCAGCAGCGAGGAGGCGTGGGAAGGCGAAAAACTGTTTTTT. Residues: CASSEEAWEGEKLFF. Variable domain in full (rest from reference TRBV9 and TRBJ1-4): DSGVTQTPKHLITATGQRVTLRCSPRSGDLSVYWYQQSLDQGLQFLIQYYNGEERAKGNILERFSAQQFPDLHSELNLSSLELGDSALYFCASSEEAWEGEKLFFGSGTQLSVL.

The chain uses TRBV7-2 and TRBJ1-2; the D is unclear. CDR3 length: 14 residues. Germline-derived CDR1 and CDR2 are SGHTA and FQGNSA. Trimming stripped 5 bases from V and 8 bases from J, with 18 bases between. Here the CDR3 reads CASSGSVGPRGYTF. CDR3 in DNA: TGTGCCAGCAGCGGTTCGGTGGGCCCAAGGGGCTACACCTTC. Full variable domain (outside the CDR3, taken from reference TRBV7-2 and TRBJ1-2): GAGVSQSPSNKVTEKGKDVELRCDPISGHTALYWYRQSLGQGLEFLIYFQGNSAPDKSGLPSDRFSAERTGGSVSTLTIQRTQQEDSAVYLCASSGSVGPRGYTFGSGTRLTVV.

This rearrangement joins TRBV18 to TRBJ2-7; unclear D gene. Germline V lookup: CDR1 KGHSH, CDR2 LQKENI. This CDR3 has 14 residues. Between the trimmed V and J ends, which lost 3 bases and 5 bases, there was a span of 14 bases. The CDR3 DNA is TGTGCCAGCTCACCTCAGAACCAAGGCCACGAGCAGTACGTC. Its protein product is CASSPQNQGHEQYV.

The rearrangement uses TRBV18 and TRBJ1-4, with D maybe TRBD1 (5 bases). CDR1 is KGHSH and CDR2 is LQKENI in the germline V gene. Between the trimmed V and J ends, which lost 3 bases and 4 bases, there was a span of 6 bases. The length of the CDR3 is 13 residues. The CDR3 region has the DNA TGTGCCAGCTCACCGACAGATAATGAAAAACTGTTTTTT. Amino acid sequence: CASSPTDNEKLFF.